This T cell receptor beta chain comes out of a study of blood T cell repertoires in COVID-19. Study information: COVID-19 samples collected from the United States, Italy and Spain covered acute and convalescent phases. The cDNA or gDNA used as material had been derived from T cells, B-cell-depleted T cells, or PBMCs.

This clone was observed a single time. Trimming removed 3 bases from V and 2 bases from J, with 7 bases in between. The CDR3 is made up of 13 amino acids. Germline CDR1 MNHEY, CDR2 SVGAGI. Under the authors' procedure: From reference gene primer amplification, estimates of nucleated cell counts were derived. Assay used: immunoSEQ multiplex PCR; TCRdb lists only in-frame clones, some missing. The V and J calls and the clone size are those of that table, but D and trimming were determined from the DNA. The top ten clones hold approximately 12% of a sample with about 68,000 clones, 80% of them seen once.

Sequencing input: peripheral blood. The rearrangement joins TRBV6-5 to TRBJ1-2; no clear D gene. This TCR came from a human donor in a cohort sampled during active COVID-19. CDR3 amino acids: CASSYQVNYGYTF. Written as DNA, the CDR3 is TGTGCCAGCAGTTATCAGGTCAACTATGGCTACACCTTC.